This T cell receptor (beta chain) was sequenced during a study of OX40 agonist ivuxolimab in advanced cancers. The wider study: As their treatment, patients were administered ivuxolimab, an agonistic anti-OX40 (CD134) antibody.

The CDR3 has 13 amino acids. V was cut by 5 bases and J by 5 bases, with 9 bases left in between. Per germline, CDR1 SGHAT and CDR2 FQNNGV. Enrollment shut out patients with autoimmune disease history or systemic immunosuppression. TCRdb's copy holds only in-frame clones and misses some; the assay was immunoSEQ multiplex PCR. The sample consists of approximately 82,000 clones, 85% to 90% of them appearing once. Study findings and constraints: CD4+ and CD8+ T cells in blood underwent clonal expansion by week 6 at 0.1 to 3.0 mg/kg. Averaged across samples, CD8+ T cells carried more expanded clones than CD4+ did.

With respect to this clone: The antigen remains undetermined.

This chain connects TRBV11-2 to TRBJ2-2; D not resolved. The sequencing used CD4+ or CD8+ T cells sorted from blood, collected in a trial of the OX40 agonist ivuxolimab. The TCR originated in an adult with an advanced solid tumor such as melanoma, head and neck, liver or kidney cancer. CDR3 residues: CASSLDFTGELFF. The CDR3 DNA is TGTGCCAGCAGCCTCGATTTTACCGGGGAGCTGTTTTTT.